This TCR beta chain was profiled in a study of blood T cell repertoires in COVID-19 (TCRdb year 2020). For the study in its entirety: Samples covering the acute and convalescent phases of COVID-19 were provided by collaborators in the United States, Italy and Spain. The material from the prospective study consisted of cDNA or gDNA derived from T cells, B-cell-depleted T cells, or PBMCs. Subjects who had been exposed to COVID-19, were actively infected with it, or had recovered from it provided the deeply sampled blood TCRbeta repertoires that made up the dataset. The repertoires were released in a freely available public database meant as a resource for research on the immune response to SARS-CoV-2. Samples came from the ongoing ImmuneRACE study (first 160 participants) plus 1,254 subjects from 6 global collaborators. Sample metadata almost always included a de-identified subject ID, COVID-19 status, age in years and sex. Where available, HLA class I and class II types were taken from metadata supplied by the sample provider and were not determined by assay-based typing.

TCRbeta CDR3 regions were amplified from genomic DNA by means of the immunoSEQ Assay, a bias-controlled multiplex PCR. In the paper's pipeline: Within the assay, amplification of reference gene primers was used to estimate how many nucleated cells each sample contained. To quantify the absolute abundance of each unique TCRbeta CDR3 rearrangement, sequence reads were collapsed and filtered. For each sample, productive Simpson clonality was calculated by taking the square root of Simpson's diversity index across productive rearrangements. TCRdb provides this immuneACCESS table in a form limited to in-frame rearrangements. Some clones are lacking; in checked studies, under half of them reflect an unresolved V gene, and why the rest are absent is not known. That table gives V, J and clone size, and the DNA gave D and trimming. This sample lists more than 150,000 clones; about 72% were detected once. The leading ten clones occupy around 15% of the sample.

In the prospective study, participants were about 18 to 100 years old, resided in about two dozen geographic areas of the United States, and were enrolled through a virtual design. Cohort assignment in the prospective study relied on participant-reported clinical history from a screening survey and a study questionnaire. Recovered participants in ImmuneRACE Cohort 3 were defined as having two consecutive negative NP/OP PCR tests, clearance from a healthcare professional, or resolution of symptoms. Each participant in the prospective study had whole blood, serum and a nasopharyngeal or oropharyngeal swab collected by mobile phlebotomists. Prospective study participants could optionally give additional blood draws and questionnaires over an approximately 2-month period. Before DNA extraction, blood samples from the prospective study were shipped at room temperature or frozen. On the study overall, not on this receptor specifically: The quantity of clinical and demographic metadata differed by source and by participant and was supplied without curation.

The CDR3 measures 15 amino acids from cysteine to phenylalanine. Here the CDR3 DNA is all that survives: 45 bases in frame from base 1. CDR1 and CDR2 (LNHDA, SQIVND) derive from the germline V gene (reference sequence). In the case of this clone: No cognate antigen has been identified for it. Compared with germline, one end of the junction differs, possibly owing to a read error.

The receptor was isolated from a woman between 45 and 60 years old who had recovered from COVID-19. The chain is encoded by TRBV19 joined to TRBJ2-7, with 9 bases in between that match TRBD2. The sequenced material came from PBMCs or T cells enriched from blood (not recorded which). The CDR3 has the sequence CASSSNSGSSHEQYF. The sequence in DNA is TGTGCCAGTAGTAGTAATAGCGGGAGCTCCCACGAGCAGTACTTC.